One and the same sample provided the 14 T cell receptor beta chains below, sequenced in a study of T cell changes during pregnancy in multiple sclerosis. Sequencing was performed with immunoSEQ multiplex PCR; in TCRdb, only in-frame clones are kept and a portion is missing. Here the sample spans 55,000 to 70,000 clones, around 91% being singletons. Sequencing was performed on peripheral blood, taken after pregnancy. Source of these receptors: a female donor with multiple sclerosis, enrolled in a pregnancy study.

The rearrangement links TRBV4-3 to TRBJ2-1, with D maybe TRBD1 (6 bases). Trimming took off 3 bases at V and 3 bases at J, with 15 bases between the two ends. The CDR3 loop spans 16 amino acids. Per germline, CDR1 LGHNA and CDR2 YSLEER. CDR3 sequence reads: CASSQVTGNHYNEQFF. The DNA for the CDR3 is TGCGCCAGCAGCCAGGTAACAGGGAACCACTACAATGAGCAGTTCTTC.

The sample holds one count of this clone. The rearrangement uses TRBV5-1 and TRBJ2-1, with 10 bases aligning to TRBD2. Germline V gene sequence: CDR1 SGHRS, CDR2 YFSETQ. The junction had 10 bases not matched to a gene; V was cut back by 3 bases and J by 7 bases. The CDR3 covers 16 residues. CDR3 DNA: TGCGCCAGCAGCTACCTAGGGACTAGCGCCCTAAATGAGCAGTTCTTC. This translates into CASSYLGTSALNEQFF.

CDR3 protein: CASSQDRRGLTEAFF. In nucleotides, the CDR3 is TGCGCCAGCAGCCAAGATAGGCGGGGTTTAACTGAAGCTTTCTTT. This sequence joins TRBV4-3 and TRBJ1-1; D is undetermined. This CDR3 spans 15 amino acids. With 0 bases removed from V and 5 bases from J, the gap between germline ends came to 13 bases. The V gene's germline CDR1 is LGHNA and CDR2 YSLEER.

The gene calls are TRBV10-3 and TRBJ1-1; TRBD1 might be the D (6 bases). Germline values: CDR1 ENHRY, CDR2 SYGVKD. V lost 6 bases, J lost 5 bases, and 19 bases lay in between. The CDR3 has 15 amino acids. Here the CDR3 reads CAISPIQGLRTEAFF. CDR3 DNA sequence: TGTGCCATCAGCCCTATCCAGGGGTTGAGAACTGAAGCTTTCTTT.

Comments on this clone: A read error may produce the germline difference seen at one junction end. V and J are TRBV5-4 and TRBJ2-7; 7 nucleotides agree with TRBD1. The CDR3 is made up of 14 amino acids. Germline CDR1 SGHNT, CDR2 YYREEE (reference sequence). The CDR3 reads CASSSLGQRSRGSF. In nucleotides, the CDR3 is TGTGCCAGCAGCTCCTTGGGACAGCGCAGCCGTGGGTCCTTC.

The chain employs TRBV9 and TRBJ1-5, with a possible D match to TRBD1 (5 bases). The ends were cut back, 4 bases at V and 1 base at J, with 6 bases in the middle. Germline V gives CDR1 SGDLS, CDR2 YYNGEE. The CDR3 contains 13 residues. The CDR3 bases are TGTGCCAGCAGCCCAGGGAGCAATCAGCCCCAGCATTTT. Translated: CASSPGSNQPQHF.

The genes are TRBV19 and TRBJ1-5; D perhaps matches TRBD1 (6 bases). V lost 3 bases to trimming and J lost 3 bases, with 9 bases between them. The CDR3 consists of 14 residues. Germline CDR1 is LNHDA and CDR2 is SQIVND (reference sequence). The CDR3 DNA follows: TGTGCCAGTAGTATGACAGGTCACAATCAGCCCCAGCATTTT. It is translated as CASSMTGHNQPQHF.

The CDR3: CASGGQGSTGELFF. The CDR3 bases are TGTGCCAGCGGCGGACAGGGATCCACCGGGGAGCTGTTTTTT. The chain employs TRBV2 and TRBJ2-2, with 8 bases matching TRBD1. CDR3 length: 14 residues. The trim removed 8 bases at V and 4 bases at J, leaving 6 bases unmatched. Germline values: CDR1 SNHLY, CDR2 FYNNEI.

This clone was recorded only once. The chain recombines TRBV19 with TRBJ1-1; 10 bases line up with TRBD1. Germline lookup yields CDR1 LNHDA and CDR2 SQIVND (reference sequence). The CDR3 consists of 15 residues. V was pared by 1 base and J by 5 bases, with 4 bases of the junction left unmatched. For the CDR3, the DNA is TGTGCCAGTAGTATAGTGGGGACAGGGGAGACTGAAGCTTTCTTT. Its protein product is CASSIVGTGETEAFF.

The chain recombines TRBV28 with TRBJ2-1; tentatively, D is TRBD1 (5 bases). The germline gives CDR1 MDHEN, CDR2 SYDVKM. V was pared by 4 bases and J by 4 bases, with 17 bases between. This CDR3 spans 16 amino acids. The CDR3, as DNA: TGTGCCAGCAGTTCGTACCGGCCAGGGTGGTACAATGAGCAGTTCTTC. Translation: CASSSYRPGWYNEQFF.

The chain couples TRBV18 to TRBJ2-6, with D possibly matching TRBD2 (7 bases). This CDR3 contains 18 residues. Deletions cut 2 bases from V and 0 bases from J, with 14 bases between. CDR1 and CDR2 from the germline V gene are KGHSH and LQKENI. CDR3 sequence (DNA): TGTGCCAGCTCACCAAGAGGGGGGGCCAACTCTGGGGCCAACGTCCTGACTTTC. Protein: CASSPRGGANSGANVLTF.

This clone was detected a few times. The chain joins TRBV9 to TRBJ1-1; D remains ambiguous. The CDR3 has 14 residues. Germline assignment: CDR1 SGDLS and CDR2 YYNGEE. Trimming took 0 bases from V and 4 from J, leaving 10 bases between them. CDR3 loop: CASSVVPVSTEAFF. DNA for the CDR3: TGTGCCAGCAGCGTAGTCCCTGTGAGCACTGAAGCTTTCTTT.

The chain employs TRBV19 and TRBJ1-2, with TRBD1 matching 11 bases. Germline V lookup: CDR1 LNHDA, CDR2 SQIVND (reference sequence). V was pared by 6 bases and J by 8 bases, with 8 bases of the junction left unmatched. The CDR3 length is 14 residues. CDR3 sequence reads: CASRDLDRGQGYTF. CDR3 DNA sequence: TGTGCCAGTAGAGACCTGGACAGGGGGCAAGGCTACACCTTC. The full variable domain, rest sourced from reference TRBV19 and TRBJ1-2, is DGGITQSPKYLFRKEGQNVTLSCEQNLNHDAMYWYRQDPGQGLRLIYYSQIVNDFQKGDIAEGYSVSREKKESFPLTVTSAQKNPTAFYLCASRDLDRGQGYTFGSGTRLTVV.

This chain uses TRBV10-3 with TRBJ1-2; TRBD1 aligns across 8 bases. The V segment lost 1 base and the J segment 4 bases; nucleotides outside the gene matches: 11. The CDR3 contains 17 residues. CDR1 and CDR2 (germline): ENHRY, SYGVKD. CDR3 loop: CAISEYNQGQASYGYTF. In DNA, the CDR3 is TGTGCCATCAGTGAGTACAACCAGGGACAGGCCTCCTATGGCTACACCTTC.